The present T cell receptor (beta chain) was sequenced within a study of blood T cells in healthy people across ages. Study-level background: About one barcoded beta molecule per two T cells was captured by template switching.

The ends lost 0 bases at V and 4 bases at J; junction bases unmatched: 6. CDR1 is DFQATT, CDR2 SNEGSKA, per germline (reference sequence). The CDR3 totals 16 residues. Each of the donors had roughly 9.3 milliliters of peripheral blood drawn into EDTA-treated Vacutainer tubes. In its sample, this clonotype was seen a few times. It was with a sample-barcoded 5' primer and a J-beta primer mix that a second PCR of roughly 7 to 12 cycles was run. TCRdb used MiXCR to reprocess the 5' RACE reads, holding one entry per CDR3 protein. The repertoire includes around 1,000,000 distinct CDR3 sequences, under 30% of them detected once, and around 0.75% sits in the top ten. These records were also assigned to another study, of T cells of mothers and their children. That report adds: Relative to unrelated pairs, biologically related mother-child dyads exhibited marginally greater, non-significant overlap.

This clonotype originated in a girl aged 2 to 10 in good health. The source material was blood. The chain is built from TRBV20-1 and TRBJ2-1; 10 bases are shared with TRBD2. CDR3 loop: CSARDLLAGEYNEQFF. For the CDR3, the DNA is TGCAGTGCTAGAGATCTCCTAGCGGGGGAATACAATGAGCAGTTCTTC.